This record concerns one T cell receptor (beta chain) sequence. This clonotype was seen more than once but under ten times. No cognate antigen has been identified for it. Base qualities are not provided; no much larger clone lies one nucleotide away. The data are from a study of T-cell memory formation after mild COVID-19 (dated by TCRdb to the early 2020s). For context, the study as a whole: TCR sequence clusters from the two donors were largely donor specific. In two donors, T-cell clones that expanded and contracted after mild COVID-19 were tracked by sequencing TCRalpha and TCRbeta repertoires over time. Two young, previously healthy adult volunteers made up the cohort, one male and one female.

From its cysteine to its phenylalanine, the CDR3 spans 16 amino acids. Only the CDR3 portion is preserved as DNA: 48 bases, with reading frame beginning at the first base. Via the germline V gene (reference sequence), CDR1 is LNHDA and CDR2 SQIVND. The V end loses 5 bases and the J end loses 7 bases, and a stretch of 18 bases separates them. What the work shows at the level of the full study, not this receptor alone: From day 15 to 85, contracting clones showed balanced CD4/CD8 phenotypes, whereas a second wave of clones that expanded from day 15 to 37 leaned towards CD4+. Some responding clones were found in pre-infection memory, which suggests that pre-existing cross-reactive memory T cells took part in the SARS-CoV-2 response. Only two mild cases were covered by the study, and larger cohorts that include severe cases with pre-infection samples were considered necessary. Contracting CD4+ clones were located mainly in the CM and EM memory subsets, whereas CD8+ clones were found to be enriched in EMRA. SARS-CoV-2 specificity of the second-wave clones peaking on day 37 was not confirmed.

The sequencing machine was an Illumina NovaSeq 6000. Using 5'RACE with constant-segment primers, TCRalpha and TCRbeta cDNA libraries were constructed, with sample barcodes and unique molecular identifiers added in the process. Trizol reagent was used to extract RNA from every sample. Libraries were amplified in two PCR steps, with a second sample barcode and Illumina TruSeq adapters added in the second step. Libraries were sequenced on an Illumina NovaSeq with 2 x 150 bp paired-end reads. Concerning the study's data processing: With migec v1.2.7, reads were demultiplexed and then collapsed into UMI-guided consensus sequences. Using mixcr v2.1.11, UMI consensuses were aligned to TRA and TRB V and J templates and then assembled into clonotypes. A clonotype was counted as expanded or contracted only when both edgeR and NoisET called the clonotype significant, with the noise models trained on biological replicates. For edgeR calls, the cutoffs were a false discovery rate-adjusted p below 0.01 and a log2 fold-change threshold of 1. As an exploratory analysis of dynamics, max-normalized trajectories of the 1000 most abundant clonotypes were examined with PCA combined with hierarchical clustering. Separately sequenced CD4+ and CD8+ repertoires were used to assign the CD4 or CD8 phenotype of responding clones. The public sequencing data were trimmed at Q25 with fastp and processed into clonotypes with MiXCR by TCRdb, which kept only in-frame beta chains. Every entry covers one CDR3 protein and lists the most common genes and DNA from its rows. It is TCRdb's table, rather than the study itself, that gives the V and J calls and clone size. For this sample there are 550,000 to 700,000 distinct CDR3 sequences; roughly 17% appear just once. The top ten hold around 12% of the sample.

Ficoll-Paque density gradient centrifugation was used to isolate PBMCs. Sequencing was done on a sample of PBMCs or a T cell subset sorted from them (not recorded which). This clonotype was sampled from an adult woman who had mild COVID-19 (a few samples of this study predate the infection). The sample titles of this study are shuffled in the database, so cell type and time point are left out; the donor was told from shared clones. The sequence is built from TRBV19 and TRBJ1-6; TRBD1 is a possible D gene, resting on 5 matching bases. The nucleotides read TGTGCCAGTAGTGGGACGGCACAGGATTGGAATTCACCCCTCCACTTT. Its protein product is CASSGTAQDWNSPLHF.